A selection of T cell receptor beta chains follows, all from one sample in a study of T cell repertoires in cytomegalovirus infection. TCRdb called the reads again in MiXCR, with one record for every CDR3 protein. The table lists approximately 730,000 distinct CDR3 sequences, around 31% of them singletons. No antigen is known for these receptors. The material was cultured PBMCs, obtained from culture after CMV antigen stimulation. The receptor set was obtained from a human donor in good health (CMV status not recorded). Some clones in this sample may be carry-over from other donors' samples. CDR3s include the opening cysteine and the closing phenylalanine or tryptophan. D genes are given only for firm matches. Some rows mark clone size as missing; the rest say once, few, many or name a class of expanded clone.

TRBV7-2,many,TRBJ1-3,.,TGTGCCAGCAGCTTAGTCTCCGCCATATATTTT,CASSLVSAIYF
TRBV5-4,.,TRBJ1-4,.,TGTGCCAGCAGCTTGGTCCCGGGAGAAGAAAAACTGTTTTTT,CASSLVPGEEKLFF
TRBV7-2,many,TRBJ2-7,.,TGTGCCAGCAGCTTAGGGATGCGGGAATACGAGCAGTACTTC,CASSLGMREYEQYF
TRBV2,few,TRBJ2-1,.,TGTGCCAGCGGCATCGGGGAGGGGGGGTTCTTC,CASGIGEGGFF
TRBV24-1,.,TRBJ1-5,.,TGTGCCACCAGTGATCTCACAGGGAATCAGCCCCAGCATTTT,CATSDLTGNQPQHF
TRBV4-2,.,TRBJ2-5,.,TGTGCCAGCAGCCCTCTCTGGGAGGTTGGGGAGACCCAGTACTTC,CASSPLWEVGETQYF
TRBV4-1,.,TRBJ2-1,.,TGCGCCAGCAGCCAACCACGGGGCTATGAGCAGTTCTTC,CASSQPRGYEQFF
TRBV7-9,many,TRBJ2-3,.,TGTGCCAGCAGCTTGGAGGGGAAAGATACGCAGTATTTT,CASSLEGKDTQYF
TRBV6-1,.,TRBJ2-1,.,TGTGCCAGCAGTGAAACCTATAATGAGCAGTTCTTC,CASSETYNEQFF
TRBV4-1,.,TRBJ2-7,TRBD2,TGCGCCAGCAGCCGAACGCCTAGCGGAGTCTACGAGCAGTACTTC,CASSRTPSGVYEQYF
TRBV9,.,TRBJ2-1,TRBD2,TGTGCCAGCGGACCTGGGACTAGCGGGGGGGGATCCTACAATGAGCAGTTCTTC,CASGPGTSGGGSYNEQFF
TRBV6-5,once,TRBJ2-7,.,TGTGCCAGCAGTGAACAGAATAACTACGAGCAGTACTTC,CASSEQNNYEQYF
TRBV5-4,.,TRBJ1-3,TRBD1,TGTGCCAGCAGCTCTGGACAGGGGGACTCTGGAAACACCATATATTTT,CASSSGQGDSGNTIYF
TRBV4-3,.,TRBJ2-1,.,TGCGCCAGCAGCCAGTTGGCTGCGGGCCGCTACAATGAGCAGTTCTTC,CASSQLAAGRYNEQFF
TRBV18,.,TRBJ1-5,.,TGTGCCAGCTCACCAAACTCTCGAGGACCTCAGCCCCAGCATTTT,CASSPNSRGPQPQHF
TRBV20-1,few,TRBJ2-5,.,TGCAGTGCTGGGCCCGACGGAGGAGAGACCCAGTACTTC,CSAGPDGGETQYF
TRBV5-4,.,TRBJ2-1,.,TGTGCCAGCAGCTTGGGGGGAGCTCTCAATGAGCAGTTCTTC,CASSLGGALNEQFF
TRBV7-2,many,TRBJ2-7,TRBD2,TGTGCCAGCAGCACTAGCGGGGGATCCTACGAGCAGTACTTC,CASSTSGGSYEQYF
TRBV5-1,.,TRBJ1-6,.,TGCGCCAGCAAGTTTGAGGCGAATTCACCCCTCCACTTT,CASKFEANSPLHF
TRBV7-9,.,TRBJ1-4,.,TGTGCCAGCAGCGCACAGGGTTACAATGAAAAACTGTTTTTT,CASSAQGYNEKLFF
TRBV7-6,few,TRBJ2-7,.,TGTGCCAGCAGCCGCTCCCTCACCGTGGACGAGCAGTACTTC,CASSRSLTVDEQYF
TRBV28,few,TRBJ2-3,TRBD2,TGTGCCAGCACCATTGGGGGGGGAATGAGGACGCAGTATTTT,CASTIGGGMRTQYF
TRBV20-1,.,TRBJ2-7,TRBD2,TGCAGTGCCCCGACAGCGGGGGGAAACGAGCAGTACTTC,CSAPTAGGNEQYF
TRBV7-9,few,TRBJ1-4,.,TGTGCCAGCAGCTCCCCTTTCGGGCTAGGGGACGTTGAAAAACTGTTTTTT,CASSSPFGLGDVEKLFF
TRBV19,.,TRBJ1-5,.,TGTGCCAGTAGTATCTGGGCGGGGAATCAGCCCCAGCATTTT,CASSIWAGNQPQHF
TRBV7-2,.,TRBJ2-2,.,TGTGCCAGCAGCTTACGTCCGGGAAGCGGGGAGCTGTTTTTT,CASSLRPGSGELFF
TRBV18,.,TRBJ1-3,.,TGTGCCAGCTCAACCAATCCCCGAGGTCCTGGAAACACCATATATTTT,CASSTNPRGPGNTIYF
TRBV11-1,.,TRBJ2-7,.,TGTGCCAGCAAAAAGGGGATAAGCTCCTACGAGCAGTACTTC,CASKKGISSYEQYF
TRBV19,few,TRBJ1-1,TRBD1,TGTGCCAGTAGTACCATGACAGGGGTGGCTTTCTTT,CASSTMTGVAFF
TRBV7-2,few,TRBJ2-1,TRBD2,TGTGCCAGCAGCCCCCTCGGGGGAGGGCCGAGGAATGAGCAGTTCTTC,CASSPLGGGPRNEQFF
TRBV12-3/TRBV12-4,once,TRBJ2-3,.,TGTGCCAGCAGTCCGTGGGATACGGACACAGATACGCAGTATTTT,CASSPWDTDTDTQYF
TRBV7-2,.,TRBJ2-7,.,TGTGCCAGCAGCTGGGCGCAGGGTTCCTCCTACGAGCAGTACTTC,CASSWAQGSSYEQYF
TRBV7-2,few,TRBJ2-7,.,TGTGCCAGCAGCTTAGCAGTGGGAGTGGGAAAAAGGTTC,CASSLAVGVGKRF
TRBV7-2,.,TRBJ2-3,TRBD2,TGTGCCAGCAGCTTATCTAGCGGGAGCTTAGGTCCAACGCAGTATTTT,CASSLSSGSLGPTQYF
TRBV27,.,TRBJ2-2,TRBD1,TGTGCCAGCAGTTTACTGGGACAGGGTGACACCGGGGAGCTGTTTTTT,CASSLLGQGDTGELFF
TRBV5-1,.,TRBJ1-2,TRBD1,TGCGCCAGCAGCGAACAGGGGGCGCAAGGCTACACCTTC,CASSEQGAQGYTF
TRBV11-2,few,TRBJ2-1,.,TGTGCCAGCAGCTTACACTTGCCAGGGTACAATGAGCAGTTCTTC,CASSLHLPGYNEQFF
TRBV12-3/TRBV12-4,.,TRBJ1-3,.,TGTGCCAGCAGTTTATCAGGGGCCGCTGGAAACACCATATATTTT,CASSLSGAAGNTIYF
TRBV12-3/TRBV12-4,few,TRBJ2-3,TRBD2,TGTGCCAGCAGTTGGCCTCCCGGGGGGGCCAAAGATACGCAGTATTTT,CASSWPPGGAKDTQYF
TRBV29-1,few,TRBJ2-2,.,TGCAGCGTCAGGGAGGGGGCTGCGAACACCGGGGAGCTGTTTTTT,CSVREGAANTGELFF
TRBV20-1,.,TRBJ1-5,TRBD1,TGCAGTGCTGGACAGGGGAGGGATCAGCCCCAGCATTTT,CSAGQGRDQPQHF
TRBV10-3,few,TRBJ2-1,.,TGTGCCATCAGTGAGGATGCCTACAATGAGCAGTTCTTC,CAISEDAYNEQFF
TRBV7-9,few,TRBJ2-7,.,TGTGCCAGCAGCTTCGGAACAGTCACCTACGAGCAGTACTTC,CASSFGTVTYEQYF
TRBV12-3/TRBV12-4,.,TRBJ2-3,.,TGTGCCAGCAGTTACTTCCGGGATACGCAGTATTTT,CASSYFRDTQYF
TRBV6-2/TRBV6-3,.,TRBJ2-4,TRBD1,TGTGCCAGCAGCAGAGGGGGCTTAAACATTCAGTACTTC,CASSRGGLNIQYF
TRBV12-3/TRBV12-4,.,TRBJ2-3,.,TGTGCCAGCAGTTTACGGGCAGGGGCAACAGATACGCAGTATTTT,CASSLRAGATDTQYF
TRBV20-1,.,TRBJ2-5,.,TGCAGTGCCATACCGACAGGCGCCTTGGAGACCCGGTACTTC,CSAIPTGALETRYF
TRBV6-5,.,TRBJ2-1,TRBD2,TGTGCCAGCAGTTATGACGGCGGGAGGGCCAATGAGCAGTTCTTC,CASSYDGGRANEQFF
TRBV6-5,few,TRBJ1-5,.,TGTGCCAGCAGTTACTCTGTTCCCTCAAGCAATCAGCCCCAGCATTTT,CASSYSVPSSNQPQHF
TRBV11-2,many,TRBJ2-7,TRBD2,TGTGCCAGCAGCCCCCGCCTAGCGGGCCCCTACGAGCAGTACTTC,CASSPRLAGPYEQYF
TRBV29-1,.,TRBJ1-2,TRBD1,TGCAGCGTTGGGACAGGGGCCGGTTATGGCTACACCTTC,CSVGTGAGYGYTF
TRBV4-3,.,TRBJ2-5,TRBD2,TGCGCCAGCAGCCAAGCCGGACTAGCGGGACGGGAGACCCAGTACTTC,CASSQAGLAGRETQYF
TRBV29-1,.,TRBJ2-1,TRBD2,TGCAGCGCGTCTAGCGGGATATGGGGTGAGCAGTTCTTC,CSASSGIWGEQFF
TRBV7-6,few,TRBJ2-7,.,TGTGCCAGCAGCCCCTCCCGCTCCTACGAGCAGTACTTC,CASSPSRSYEQYF